This TCR beta chain stems from a study of blood T cell repertoires in COVID-19. Study summary: Specimens from acute and convalescent COVID-19 originated in the United States, Italy and Spain.

The CDR3 is 15 amino acids. Trimming removed 1 base at V and 4 bases at J, with 11 bases between. Per the germline V gene, CDR1 is SEHNR and CDR2 is FQNEAQ (reference sequence). Here immunoSEQ multiplex PCR was the method, and the copy in TCRdb shows in-frame clones only, minus some. The sample consists of just under 30,000 clones, about 80% of them appearing once. The sample comprised peripheral blood. The chain is built from TRBV7-9 and TRBJ2-1; D unclear. The receptor's source is a woman aged 70 to 79 with acute or convalescent COVID-19. The CDR3 DNA is TGTGCCAGCAGCTTAGACCCGGGTAGATACAATGAGCAGTTCTTC. Its protein is CASSLDPGRYNEQFF.